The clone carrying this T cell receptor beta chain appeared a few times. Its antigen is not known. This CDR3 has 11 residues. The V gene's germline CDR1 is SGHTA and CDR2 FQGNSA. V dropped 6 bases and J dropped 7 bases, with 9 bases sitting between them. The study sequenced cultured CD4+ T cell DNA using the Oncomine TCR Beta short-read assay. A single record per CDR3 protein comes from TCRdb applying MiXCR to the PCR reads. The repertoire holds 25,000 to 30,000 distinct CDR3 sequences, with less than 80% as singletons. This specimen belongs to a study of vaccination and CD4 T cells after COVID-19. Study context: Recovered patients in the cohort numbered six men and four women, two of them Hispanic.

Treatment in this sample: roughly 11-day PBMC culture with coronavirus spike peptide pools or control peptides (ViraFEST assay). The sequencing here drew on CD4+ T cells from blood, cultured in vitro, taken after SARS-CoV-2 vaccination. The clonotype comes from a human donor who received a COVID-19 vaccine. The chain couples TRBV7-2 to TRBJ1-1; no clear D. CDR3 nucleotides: TGTGCCAGCAGTCCCTACTATGAAGCTTTCTTT. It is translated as CASSPYYEAFF.